This TCR beta chain was sequenced for a study of cytomegalovirus exposure and HLA in healthy donors. General study results and limits: The productive fraction for most TCR beta V segments was about 87% or about 30% in an earlier analysis. Among TCR beta chains, those listed as cytomegalovirus-associated numbered over 150. The authors later linked a missense DCLRE1C variant to TCR beta V- and J-gene trimming.

13 Jbeta primers and 60 Vbeta primers were used for the PCR. TCRdb's table, derived via immunoSEQ multiplex PCR, lists solely in-frame clones and lacks some. The sample comprises fewer than 150,000 clones, roughly 76% of which are singletons, and roughly 4% rests with the top ten. This CDR3 has 13 amino acids. Germline CDR1 and CDR2: MDHEN and SYDVKM. V shed 4 bases, J shed 7 bases, and the junction held 4 bases outside the gene matches. A word on this clone: Its target is unknown.

The TCR sequence derives from a man aged 18 to 30 in good health and CMV-seronegative. The chain recombines TRBV28 with TRBJ2-4, with 7 bases that match TRBD1. Material for sequencing was PBMCs. The CDR3 region is CASSSPTGNIQYF. In nucleotides, the CDR3 is TGTGCCAGCAGTTCCCCGACAGGGAACATTCAGTACTTC. Full variable domain (missing parts from reference TRBV28 and TRBJ2-4): DVKVTQSSRYLVKRTGEKVFLECVQDMDHENMFWYRQDPGLGLRLIYFSYDVKMKEKGDIPEGYSVSREKKERFSLILESASTNQTSMYLCASSSPTGNIQYFGAGTRLSVL.